This T cell receptor beta chain was identified during a study of blood T cell repertoires in COVID-19. For the study at large: T cells, B-cell-depleted T cells, or PBMCs provided the cDNA or gDNA that served as material.

V was pared by 0 bases and J by 6 bases, with 7 bases between. The CDR3 runs 12 residues. The germline gives CDR1 GTSNPN, CDR2 SVGIG (reference sequence). Source study methods: Estimates of nucleated cell counts were drawn from the amplification of reference gene primers. Produced via immunoSEQ multiplex PCR; TCRdb's table is partial and in-frame only. That table furnishes V, J and clone size, whereas the DNA furnished D and trimming. The sample has more than 300,000 clones; 85% to 90% are singletons. Specimen: PBMCs or T cells enriched from blood (not recorded which). This clonotype originated in a woman in her thirties who had recovered from COVID-19. This chain links TRBV30 with TRBJ2-3, with no clear D. The CDR3 DNA reads as TGTGCCTGGAGTGTACTCCGGGATACGCAGTATTTT. This gives the protein CAWSVLRDTQYF.